The next 5 T cell receptor beta chains were all read from a single sample in a study of shared clonotypes between healthy human individuals. Clones were read by immunoSEQ multiplex PCR, and TCRdb kept only the in-frame ones, dropping some. The top ten clones hold 0.11% to 0.15% of a sample with 2,500,000 or so clones, around nine tenths of them seen once. The source material was naive CD4+ T cells sorted from blood. Subset given: CD45RA+ positively selected. All receptors come from a man younger than 35 in good health.

V usage is TRBV27 and J usage is TRBJ2-2; 11 bases are shared with TRBD2. Trimming at V came to 7 bases and at J to 9 bases, leaving 16 bases not matched to a gene. The CDR3 covers 17 residues. Germline V gene lookup returns CDR1 MNHEY and CDR2 SMNVEV (reference sequence). DNA for the CDR3: TGTGCCAGCACCACAAAAAACCGGACTAGCGGGCGATGGGAGCTGTTTTTT. Translation gives CASTTKNRTSGRWELFF.

The V gene is TRBV15, the J gene TRBJ2-7; D unresolved. V was cut by 0 bases and J by 2 bases, with 11 bases left in between. The V gene's germline CDR1 is LNHNV and CDR2 YYDKDF (reference sequence). The CDR3 consists of 15 residues. The CDR3 bases are TGTGCCACCAGCAGAGATCCACAGCGTACCTACGAGCAGTACTTC. As protein: CATSRDPQRTYEQYF.

The rearrangement joins TRBV7-8 to TRBJ2-3; 8 bases are a match to TRBD2. Germline CDR1 reads SGHVS; CDR2 reads FQNEAQ. The CDR3 covers 14 residues. J lost 5 bases, V lost 7 bases, and 8 bases had no gene match. The CDR3 here is CASNHGGAVDTQYF. The CDR3, as DNA: TGTGCCAGCAACCACGGGGGGGCCGTAGATACGCAGTATTTT.

This chain links TRBV5-1 with TRBJ2-7, with 14 positions matching TRBD2. Germline-derived CDR1 and CDR2 are SGHRS and YFSETQ. V shed 4 bases and J 7 bases; nucleotides not matched to a gene: 7. The CDR3 is 15 amino acids. The CDR3 reads CASSPGTSGSGEQYF. The CDR3 DNA reads as TGCGCCAGCAGCCCAGGGACTAGCGGGAGTGGAGAGCAGTACTTC.

The chain couples TRBV18 to TRBJ2-1, with D uncertain. The length of the CDR3 is 14 residues. CDR1 and CDR2 (germline): KGHSH, LQKENI. Trimming left V 5 bases short and J 7 bases short, with 15 bases between. The CDR3 reads CASSDSMSDNEQFF. DNA for the CDR3: TGTGCCAGCTCAGATAGTATGAGTGATAATGAGCAGTTCTTC.